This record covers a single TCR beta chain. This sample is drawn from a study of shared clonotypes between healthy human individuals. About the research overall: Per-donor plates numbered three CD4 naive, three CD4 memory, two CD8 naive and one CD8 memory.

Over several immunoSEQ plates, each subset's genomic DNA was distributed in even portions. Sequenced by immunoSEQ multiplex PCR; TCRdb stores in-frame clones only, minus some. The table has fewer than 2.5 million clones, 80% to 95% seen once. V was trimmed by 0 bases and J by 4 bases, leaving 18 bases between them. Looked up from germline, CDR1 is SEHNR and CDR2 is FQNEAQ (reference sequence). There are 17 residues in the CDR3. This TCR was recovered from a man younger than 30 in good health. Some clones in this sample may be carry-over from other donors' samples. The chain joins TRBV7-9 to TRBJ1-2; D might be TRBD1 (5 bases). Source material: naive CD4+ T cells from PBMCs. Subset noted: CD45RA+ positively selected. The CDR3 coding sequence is TGTGCCAGCAGCTTAGCGTATTCCAGGGCGGGACCCTATGGCTACACCTTC. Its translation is CASSLAYSRAGPYGYTF.